The subject of this entry is one TCR beta chain. Antigen unknown. This sample stems from a study of breast tumors, draining lymph nodes, adjacent tissues. The study's findings and limits: Luminal-like breast cancer showed significantly greater tumor-nontumor repertoire similarity than basal-like breast cancer did. Data fit most tumor T cells coming from lymph node, expanding in tumor. Tumor repertoires ranked between lymph nodes and nontumor tissue in diversity, with V and J gene preferences.

The lymph nodes were axillary draining lymph nodes from breast cancer patients. TCRdb passed the multiplex PCR reads through MiXCR, listing each CDR3 protein once. The sample holds 150,000 to 250,000 distinct CDR3 sequences; around 29% are singletons and the top ten take over 4%. The CDR3 extends over 16 amino acids. Germline V gene data show CDR1 as DFQATT and CDR2 as SNEGSKA (reference sequence). V shed 5 bases and J shed 8 bases, with 22 bases lying between them. The specimen was axillary lymph node tissue. This TCR was recovered from a female donor with breast cancer. Some clones in this sample may be carry-over from other donors' samples. This chain joins TRBV20-1 and TRBJ2-6, with D hard to call. CDR3 coding DNA: TGCAGTGCTGAATCGGACGGTAGCTCTGCGCCCAACGTCCTGACTTTC. Protein product: CSAESDGSSAPNVLTF.